This T cell receptor beta chain was documented in a study of T cell clonality in common variable immunodeficiency. A few counts support this clone. The target antigen is unknown. The read halts 3 residues ahead of the CDR3 end, with the missing end drawn from the germline J gene. CVID subjects were some 15 female and approximately 30 male, aged about 9 to 65. Caucasian heritage predominated among both patients and controls. For at least one year, all CVID subjects received replacement immunoglobulin. Trimming took off 1 base at V and 2 bases at J, with 12 bases between the two ends. The CDR3 has 15 amino acids. Germline lookup yields CDR1 LNHDA and CDR2 SQIVND (reference sequence). Study outcomes and limitations: Repertoire-complication correlations in CVID were limited by patient heterogeneity. Reportedly, TCR beta sequences from common variable immunodeficiency showed fewer deletions and N-nucleotide insertions.

Sequencing used immunoSEQ multiplex PCR; TCRdb keeps in-frame clones, though not all of them. The table records tens of thousands of clones without singletons, the ten largest covering less than 30%. The TCR was taken from a human donor with common variable immunodeficiency. The specimen was peripheral blood mononuclear cells. The V and J genes are TRBV19 and TRBJ2-7; possibly TRBD1 for D (6 bases). CDR3 residues: CASSIVPRDTYEQYF. The sequenced part of the CDR3 DNA is TGTGCCAGTAGTATAGTCCCCCGGGACACCTACGAG.